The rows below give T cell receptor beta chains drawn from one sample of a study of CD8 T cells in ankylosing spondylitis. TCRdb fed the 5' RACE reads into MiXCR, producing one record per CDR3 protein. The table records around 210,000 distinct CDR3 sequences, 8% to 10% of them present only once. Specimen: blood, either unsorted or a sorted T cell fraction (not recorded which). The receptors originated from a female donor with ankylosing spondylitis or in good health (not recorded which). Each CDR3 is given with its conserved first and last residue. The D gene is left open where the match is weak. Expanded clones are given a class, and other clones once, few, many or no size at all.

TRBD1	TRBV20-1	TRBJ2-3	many	TGCAGTGCTGATTGGACAGGGGAGGCAGATACGCAGTATTTT	CSADWTGEADTQYF
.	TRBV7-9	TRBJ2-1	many	TGTGCCAGCAGCCAACCGGAGGCCAGTGAGCAGTTCTTC	CASSQPEASEQFF
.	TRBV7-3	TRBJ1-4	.	TGTGCCAGCAGTTATAGGTCGGTACCAAGGGGAAAACTGTTTTTT	CASSYRSVPRGKLFF
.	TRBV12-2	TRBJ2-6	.	TGTGCAAGTCGATCTCGTATGTTGGGTCGCTCTGGGGCCAACGTCCCGACTTTC	CASRSRMLGRSGANVPTF
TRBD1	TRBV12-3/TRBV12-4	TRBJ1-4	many	TGTGCCAGCAGACCCGGGACAGGATCTAATGAAAAACTGTTTTTT	CASRPGTGSNEKLFF
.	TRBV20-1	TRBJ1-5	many	TGCAGTGCTAGTGGCGGCTATAGCAATCAGCCCCAGCATTTT	CSASGGYSNQPQHF
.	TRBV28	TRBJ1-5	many	TGTGCCAGCAGTTTCAGGGGACGCAGTCAGCCCCAGCATTTT	CASSFRGRSQPQHF
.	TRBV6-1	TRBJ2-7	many	TGTGCCAGCAGGCGGACTACCCCAGGCGACGAGCAGTACTTC	CASRRTTPGDEQYF
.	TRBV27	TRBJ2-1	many	TGTGCCAGCAGTTTAAGAGGAAGTGGGGGCAATGAGCAGTTCTTC	CASSLRGSGGNEQFF
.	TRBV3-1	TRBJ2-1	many	TGTGCCAGCAGCCAAGGACGAGGGGTTGGAAATGAGCAGTTCTTC	CASSQGRGVGNEQFF
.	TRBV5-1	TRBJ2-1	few	TGCGCCAGCAGCTTGACCGGGACCCCAGGGAATGAGCAGTTCTTC	CASSLTGTPGNEQFF
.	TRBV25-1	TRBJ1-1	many	TGTGCCAGCAGTGAATATGGAGGCGGCTCCTCTGTGGGCACTGAAGCTTTCTTT	CASSEYGGGSSVGTEAFF
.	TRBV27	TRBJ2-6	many	TGTGCCAGCAGAAAGACAGGACTCTCTGGGGCCAACGTCCTGACTTTC	CASRKTGLSGANVLTF
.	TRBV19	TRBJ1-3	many	TGTGCCAGTAGTATAAGCGGACACTCTGGAAACACCATATATTTT	CASSISGHSGNTIYF
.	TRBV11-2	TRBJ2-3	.	TGTGGCAGCAGCTTAAGGAACCCCAACACAGATACGCAGTATTTT	CGSSLRNPNTDTQYF
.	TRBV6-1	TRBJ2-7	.	TGTGCCAGCAGTCCACCCCGTGGGCGAGGGGGCTACGAGCAGTACTTC	CASSPPRGRGGYEQYF
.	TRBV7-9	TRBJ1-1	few	TGTGCCAGCAGCTTAGCACGGTTCATGAACACTGAAGCTTTCTTT	CASSLARFMNTEAFF
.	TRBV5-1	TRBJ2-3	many	TGCGCCAGCAGCTCCAACTACGGACTCACAGATACGCAGTATTTT	CASSSNYGLTDTQYF
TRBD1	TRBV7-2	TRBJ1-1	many	TGTGCCAGCAGCTTGGGAAAGGGGGCAAACACTGAAGCTTTCTTT	CASSLGKGANTEAFF
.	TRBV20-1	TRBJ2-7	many	TGCAGTGCTAGAGATAATTACGAGCAGTACTTC	CSARDNYEQYF
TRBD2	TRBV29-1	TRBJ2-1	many	TGCAGCGTTGTTGGCGGGAGTACTGAGCAGTTCTTC	CSVVGGSTEQFF
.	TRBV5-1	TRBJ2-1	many	TGCGCCAGCAGCCCAAGGACGGACAATGAGCAGTTCTTC	CASSPRTDNEQFF
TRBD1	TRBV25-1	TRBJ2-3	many	TGTGCCAGCAGTGATTACCGGGACAGGGGAGCGGATACGCAGTATTTT	CASSDYRDRGADTQYF
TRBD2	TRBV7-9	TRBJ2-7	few	TGTGCCAGCAGCCCTCTAGCGGACTCCTGGGAGCAGTACTTC	CASSPLADSWEQYF
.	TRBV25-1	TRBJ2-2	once	TGTGCCAGCAGTGACAACTCCGACACCGGGGAGCTGTTTTTT	CASSDNSDTGELFF
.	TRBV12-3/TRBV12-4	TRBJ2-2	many	TGTGCCAGCAGTTACTCCTTGACGAGGGAGCTGTTTTTT	CASSYSLTRELFF
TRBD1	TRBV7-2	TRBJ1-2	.	TGTGCCAGCTCACCGACAGGGGGCCCCCGTGGCTACACCTTC	CASSPTGGPRGYTF
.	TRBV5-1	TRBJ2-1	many	TGCGCCAGCGCCCGCGGAGCGGCTACCTACAATGAGCAGTTCTTC	CASARGAATYNEQFF
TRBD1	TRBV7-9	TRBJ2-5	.	TGTGCCAGCAGCTTAGTAGGGACAGGCCAAGAGACCCAGTACTTC	CASSLVGTGQETQYF
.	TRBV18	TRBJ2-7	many	TGTGCCAGCTCACCCGAGACCAGCGAGCAGTACTTC	CASSPETSEQYF
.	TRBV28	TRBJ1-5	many	TGTGCCAGCAGTTTATCCCCAGAGCGCCGCCAAGGTCAGCCCCAGCATTTT	CASSLSPERRQGQPQHF
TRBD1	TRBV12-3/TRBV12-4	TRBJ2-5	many	TGTGCCAGCAGTATAGGACAGGGACTCCAAGAGACCCAGTACTTC	CASSIGQGLQETQYF
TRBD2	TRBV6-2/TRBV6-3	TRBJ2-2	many	TGTGCCAGCAGTGAATTACCGGGACTAGCGGACACCGGGGAGCTGTTTTTT	CASSELPGLADTGELFF
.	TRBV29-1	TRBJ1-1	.	TGCAGCGTTGAAGAGCACGTGAACACTGAAGCTTTCTTT	CSVEEHVNTEAFF
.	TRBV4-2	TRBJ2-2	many	TGTGCCAGCAGTCCAGGGGAACGCGGGGAGCTGTTTTTT	CASSPGERGELFF
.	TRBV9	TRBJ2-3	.	TGTGCCAGCAGCGTTCCCCAAGGCGACACGCAGTATTTT	CASSVPQGDTQYF
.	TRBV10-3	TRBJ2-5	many	TGTGCCATCGGGCAGCAAGAGACCCAGTACTTC	CAIGQQETQYF
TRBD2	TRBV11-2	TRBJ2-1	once	TGTGCCAGCAGCTCGGGACTAGCGGGAGAGCGGTACAATGAGCAGTTCTTC	CASSSGLAGERYNEQFF
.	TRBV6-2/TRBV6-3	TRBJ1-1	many	TGTGCCAGCAGCACGGTGGCTGAAGCTTTCTTT	CASSTVAEAFF
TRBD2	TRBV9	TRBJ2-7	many	TGTGCCAGCAGCGTACGCCTAGCGGGAGGGCCCCACGAGCAGTACTTC	CASSVRLAGGPHEQYF
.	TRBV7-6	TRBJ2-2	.	TGTGCCAGCAGCTTACCCTCGGTCGGGGCTGCCGGGGAGCTGTTTTTT	CASSLPSVGAAGELFF
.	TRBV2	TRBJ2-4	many	TGTGCCAGCAAGGAAAACATTCAGTACTTC	CASKENIQYF
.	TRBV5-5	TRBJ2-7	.	TGTGCCAGCAGCTTGGTTATGGACAGTCCCTACGAGCAGTACTTC	CASSLVMDSPYEQYF
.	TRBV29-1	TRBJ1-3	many	TGCAGCGTTGAATGGGGAAACACCATATATTTT	CSVEWGNTIYF
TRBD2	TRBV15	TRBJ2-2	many	TGTGCCACCAAAGGTAGCGGGACGAACACCGGGGAGCTGTTTTTT	CATKGSGTNTGELFF
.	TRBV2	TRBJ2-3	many	TGTGCCAGCCTCCTCTCGTCTAGCGTACGTACAGATACGCAGTATTTT	CASLLSSSVRTDTQYF
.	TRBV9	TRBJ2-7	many	TGTGCCAGCAGCTCCGGGACTGGAGGCAACGAGCAGTACTTC	CASSSGTGGNEQYF
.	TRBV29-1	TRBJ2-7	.	TGCAGCGTTCAGGTTACCTACGAGCAGTACTTC	CSVQVTYEQYF
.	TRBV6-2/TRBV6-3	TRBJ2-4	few	TGTGCCAGTCTACAGAGTTGGGAAAACATTCAGTACTTC	CASLQSWENIQYF
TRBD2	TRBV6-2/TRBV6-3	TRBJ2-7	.	TGTGCCAGCAGTTACGTACCCGGACTAGATCACGAGCAGTACTTC	CASSYVPGLDHEQYF